This T cell receptor (beta chain) was retrieved from a study of cytomegalovirus exposure and HLA in healthy donors. Overall study findings and caveats: In all likelihood, a cluster of highly shared sequence variants was a sequencing artifact. Three chains linked to CMV were shown in vitro to be specific for CMV antigens. Apparent HLA restriction characterized most CMV-associated TCR beta chains in a later analysis.

CDR1 and CDR2 from the germline V gene are SSHAT and FNYEAQ (reference sequence). With 1 base clipped from V and 5 bases from J, the junction kept 7 bases outside the gene matches. The CDR3 runs to 15 residues. In the PCR, 60 Vbeta and 13 Jbeta primers were used. In the authors' methods: The authors later counted roughly 77 million unique TCR beta chains, some 9.9 million of them shared. The table came from immunoSEQ multiplex PCR; TCRdb's copy has only in-frame clones and leaves some out. The DNA gave D and trimming, while V, J and clone size come from that table. The data show 200,000 to 250,000 clones, under 85% seen once. Remarks on this clone: Its antigen is unknown.

This receptor was taken from a woman in her forties or fifties in good health and CMV-seropositive. The sequencing sample was made of PBMCs. V gene TRBV7-7 combines with J gene TRBJ2-5, with 7 positions matching TRBD2. The CDR3 region is CASSLDVGLRETQYF. The CDR3 DNA sequence: TGTGCCAGCAGCTTAGATGTGGGACTAAGGGAGACCCAGTACTTC.